The T cell receptor (beta chain) described here comes from a study of T cells in Graves' hyperthyroidism and ophthalmopathy (dated by TCRdb to about 2019). For the study in its entirety: Peripheral blood samples were taken at initial diagnosis, before any treatment was given. After blood sampling, hyperthyroidism patients were treated with methimazole at a starting dose of 30 mg daily, and ophthalmopathy patients were treated with high-dose intravenous methylprednisolone. According to the paper, TCR Vbeta CDR3 sequencing was carried out on over 130 peripheral blood samples, which came from fewer than 50 ophthalmopathy, 80 or so hyperthyroidism and roughly 17 progressor patients. To identify TCR V-J signatures that set the groups apart, the researchers used a discovery cohort of approximately 98 patients, made up of under 45 with Graves' ophthalmopathy and about 60 with stable Graves' hyperthyroidism. The study also compared thyroid tissue and blood T-cell repertoires from several Graves' hyperthyroidism patients. Prospective prediction of ophthalmopathy was tested in an independent validation cohort of 18 hyperthyroidism patients and 15 to 17 patients who later progressed to ophthalmopathy. The approximately 90 discovery patients were divided at random into training and test sets in a 7:3 ratio.

There are 14 amino acids in the CDR3, from cysteine to phenylalanine inclusive. Just the 42-base CDR3 DNA is kept, in frame starting at base 1. The germline V gene gives CDR1 as ENHRY and CDR2 as SYGVKD. The junction carries 8 bases between V and J, which are trimmed by 2 bases and 4 bases respectively. Amplification of TCR beta CDR3 regions was carried out from RNA transcripts. The first round of RT-PCR for the TCR CDR3 was performed with the HTBI primer set and the Qiagen OneStep RT-PCR kit. A second multiplex PCR round built the libraries, followed by size selection and purification. Libraries were sequenced paired-end with 100 bp reads on an Illumina HiSeq2000. From the authors' description of their analysis: Raw data were processed with SOAPnuke, discarding reads with adapters, uncalled bases, mean Phred below 15, or no exact constant-primer or identifier match. COPE v1.2.5 was used to merge the high-quality paired reads, and each unique nucleotide sequence was defined as a clonotype. MiTCR v1.1 was used to align clonotypes to the IMGT TRBV, TRBD and TRBJ reference segments. Only V-J combinations with frequency above 0.0001, covering 98% to 99.2% of repertoires, were analysed. A TCS score was defined as the ratio between F50 (clonal expansion) and ExV (chaos), using BLOSUM62-based TCRdist between CDR3 peptides within each V-J. Welch's t-statistics and random forest reduced roughly 500 V-J features to about 13, which were used in a naive Bayes classifier (R e1071). TCRdb took the public reads, trimmed them with fastp at Q25, ran MiXCR for clone calling and kept in-frame beta chains. One record per CDR3 amino acid sequence lists the most common genes and DNA. For this entry, the V and J calls and clone size follow TCRdb and not the study's own pipeline. The sample table records about 350,000 distinct CDR3 sequences; roughly 13% of these occur just once. The ten largest clonotypes hold just under 25% of the sample.

Findings and caveats that apply to the study as a whole: No statistical method was used to set the sample size in advance, and investigators knew the group allocation. Most expanded thyroid clonotypes (frequency above 0.001) were also detected in blood, a finding suggesting that blood repertoires may reflect thyroid immune responses. In validation, progression to ophthalmopathy was predicted by the model with nearly 71% sensitivity and around 76% specificity, a median of about 6 months before onset. Ophthalmopathy was separated from stable hyperthyroidism by a 13 V-J signature model, with 85% to 90% sensitivity and about 81% specificity obtained in cross-validation and 80%/75% obtained in testing.

This clonotype was observed at least ten times. What this receptor recognizes is not known. No clone much larger than this one lies a single base away; base qualities are absent. A patient counted as having stable Graves' hyperthyroidism if no progression to ophthalmopathy occurred over 18 months of follow-up. Hyperthyroidism patients were aged 18 to 65 years and newly diagnosed, with disease duration of less than 2 months. The study excluded patients with uncontrolled infections, other autoimmune diseases, pregnancy or lactation. Diagnoses relied on clinical symptoms, serum thyroxine and TRAb, thyroid ultrasound and orbital computed tomography. PBMCs were isolated from roughly 10 ml of fresh peripheral blood by Ficoll-Paque density gradient centrifugation. Trizol reagent was used to extract total RNA, and RNA quality was then checked on an Agilent 2100 Bioanalyzer.

The sample comprised blood. The chain is made from TRBV10-3 and TRBJ2-2; TRBD2 is a possible D gene, resting on 5 matching bases. The TCR originated in a young woman with Graves' hyperthyroidism. The DNA reads TGTGCCATCAGTGAGAGCGCGGGCACCGGGGAGCTGTTTTTT. It translates to CAISESAGTGELFF.